This is a list of T cell receptor beta chains from one sample in a study of cytomegalovirus exposure and HLA in healthy donors. Clones were read by immunoSEQ multiplex PCR, and TCRdb kept only the in-frame ones, dropping some. The top ten hold less than 8% of the sample, which has about 93,000 clones, around 80% seen once. The specimen sequenced was PBMCs. Receptor source: a man aged 30-40 years in good health and CMV-seronegative. Each CDR3 is given with its conserved first and last residue. D genes are given only for firm matches. Size tells how often a clone was seen (once, few, many) or the class of an expanded clone, and some rows leave it out.

V	size	D	J	DNA	CDR3
TRBV5-4	.	TRBD2	TRBJ2-1	TGTGCCAGCAGGTTAGCGGGGAGCTCCTACAATGAGCAGTTCTTC	CASRLAGSSYNEQFF
TRBV10-2	.	.	TRBJ2-5	TGCGCCAGCAGTGGAGGGAGCCAGCAAGAGACCCAGTACTTC	CASSGGSQQETQYF
TRBV5-1	few	.	TRBJ2-1	TGCGCCAGCAGCTTGGTGGGACTGTTCAGCTCCTACAATGAGCAGTTCTTC	CASSLVGLFSSYNEQFF
TRBV5-5	.	TRBD1	TRBJ2-7	TGTGCCAGCAGCTTGGTATCGGGACAGCTCTACGAGCAGTACTTC	CASSLVSGQLYEQYF
TRBV5-1	.	TRBD1	TRBJ2-1	TGCGCCAGCAGCGTAGGACAGGGGAGAGAGAAGTTCTTC	CASSVGQGREKFF
TRBV5-8	.	.	TRBJ2-4	TGTGCCAGCAGCTTGAGGGGGGAGGGCGCCAAAAACATTCAGTACTTC	CASSLRGEGAKNIQYF
TRBV5-1	.	.	TRBJ2-1	TGCGCCAGCAGCCCGACATCAAGCTCCTACAATGAGCAGTTCTTC	CASSPTSSSYNEQFF
TRBV7-2	.	.	TRBJ1-5	TGTGCCAGCAGCTCAGATTATAGCAATCAGCCCCAGCATTTT	CASSSDYSNQPQHF
TRBV4-3	.	.	TRBJ2-6	TGCGCCAGCAGCCAAGATGGGAGCTCTGGGGCCAACGTCCTGACTTTC	CASSQDGSSGANVLTF
TRBV2	.	.	TRBJ1-3	TGTGCCAGCAGTGAAGACAGCTACTCTGGAAACACCATATATTTT	CASSEDSYSGNTIYF
TRBV14	.	.	TRBJ2-1	TGTGCCAGCAGCCAAAGTTGGGGCGCCAATGAGCAGTTCTTC	CASSQSWGANEQFF
TRBV6-6	few	.	TRBJ1-2	TGTGCCAGCAGCTCGTCACAGGGTAAAGGTGGCTACACCTTC	CASSSSQGKGGYTF
TRBV5-1	many	TRBD1	TRBJ2-7	TGCGCCAGCAGCTTGGCCGACAGGGGTGGCGAGCAGTACTTC	CASSLADRGGEQYF
TRBV15	.	.	TRBJ2-7	TGTGCCACCAGCAGGGACAAGGGCTCCTACGAGCAGTACTTC	CATSRDKGSYEQYF
TRBV11-3	.	.	TRBJ1-1	TGTGCCAGCAGCCAGGCGGGGGACACTGAAGCTTTCTTT	CASSQAGDTEAFF
TRBV6-5	few	.	TRBJ1-5	TGTGCCAGCAGTTACTCTAGGGGAGGGCAGCCCCAGCATTTT	CASSYSRGGQPQHF
TRBV6-4	few	.	TRBJ2-3	TGTGCCAGCAGTGACGGGGGGGCGACAGATACGCAGTATTTT	CASSDGGATDTQYF
TRBV30	.	.	TRBJ1-2	TGTGCCTGGAGTGTACTCGGTCGGGGAACCCCCTATGGCTACACCTTC	CAWSVLGRGTPYGYTF
TRBV5-1	.	.	TRBJ2-7	TGCGCCAGCAGCCTGGACAACTCCTACGAGCAGTACTTC	CASSLDNSYEQYF
TRBV6-5	few	.	TRBJ1-5	TGTGCCACCTCCAGTGGGAGTGGCAATCAGCCCCAGCATTTT	CATSSGSGNQPQHF
TRBV7-6	.	.	TRBJ1-4	TGTGCCAGCAGCTTTTCTTACCCGCCGGCTAATGAAAAACTGTTTTTT	CASSFSYPPANEKLFF
TRBV5-1	few	TRBD1	TRBJ2-2	TGCGCCAGCAGGTCACAGGGGGCAATACACGGGGAGCTGTTTTTT	CASRSQGAIHGELFF
TRBV9	.	.	TRBJ1-1	TGTGCCAGCAGCGTCTATGACACCGTCGGTCGAGCTTTCTTT	CASSVYDTVGRAFF
TRBV14	.	.	TRBJ1-2	TGTGCCAGCAGCTCGATTGTAGCGAACTATGGCTACACCTTC	CASSSIVANYGYTF
TRBV19	few	.	TRBJ1-5	TGTGCCAGTAGTATTAGTCAGGGAGGTCAGCCCCAGCATTTT	CASSISQGGQPQHF
TRBV4-2	.	TRBD1	TRBJ1-4	TGTGCCAGCAGCCAAGTGGCAGGGGGTTTCGAAAAACTGTTTTTT	CASSQVAGGFEKLFF
TRBV19	.	.	TRBJ1-5	TGTGCCAGTAAGACAAGCAATCAGCCCCAGCATTTT	CASKTSNQPQHF
TRBV6-5	few	.	TRBJ1-5	TGTGCCAGCAGTTACTCTCAGGGGAATCAGCCCCAGCATTTT	CASSYSQGNQPQHF
TRBV6-1	.	.	TRBJ2-3	TGTGCCAGCAGTGAAATTGGGGCCTCCATCCCAGATACGCAGTATTTT	CASSEIGASIPDTQYF
TRBV5-1	.	.	TRBJ1-4	TGCGCCAGCAGCTCGGGGGGAGATGGAGAAAAACTGTTTTTT	CASSSGGDGEKLFF
TRBV6-5	once	.	TRBJ1-1	TGTGCCAGCAGTTCCACGACAGGAGGTCTGAACACTGAAGCTTTCTTT	CASSSTTGGLNTEAFF
TRBV6-4	.	TRBD1	TRBJ2-1	TGTGCCAGCAGTCCGGGACAGTCCTACAATGAGCAGTTCTTC	CASSPGQSYNEQFF
TRBV7-2	.	TRBD2	TRBJ2-5	TGTGCCAGCAGCGCCACTAGCGGGTGGCCGCTCCAAGAGACCCAGTACTTC	CASSATSGWPLQETQYF
TRBV29-1	few	TRBD2	TRBJ2-7	TGCAGCGTTGCTGTTAGCGGGGGTTTCGGCGAGCAGTACTTC	CSVAVSGGFGEQYF
TRBV5-5	.	.	TRBJ2-5	TGTGCCAGCAGCTTGGATTCTTTTGAGACCCAGTACTTC	CASSLDSFETQYF
TRBV7-6	.	TRBD2	TRBJ2-1	TGTGCCAGCAGCTTTAGCACTAGCGGGGGCAATGAGCAGTTCTTC	CASSFSTSGGNEQFF
TRBV30	once	.	TRBJ1-4	TGTGCCTGGAGGTCGGGGAACGTACTGTTTTTT	CAWRSGNVLFF
TRBV5-1	once	TRBD1	TRBJ1-5	TGCGCCAGCAGCTTGGAGGGACAGGGTGGCAATCAGCCCCAGCATTTT	CASSLEGQGGNQPQHF
TRBV12-5	.	.	TRBJ1-6	TGTGCTAGTGGTTTGGTACCGGTGTATTCACCCCTCCACTTT	CASGLVPVYSPLHF
TRBV19	.	.	TRBJ2-3	TGTGTCAGTAGTAATCTAGCAGACAGCACAGATACGCAGTATTTT	CVSSNLADSTDTQYF
TRBV7-3	few	.	TRBJ1-1	TGTGCCAGCAGCTTTTGGCAGGGGAACACTGAAGCTTTCTTT	CASSFWQGNTEAFF
TRBV11-2	.	TRBD1	TRBJ2-1	TGTGCCAGCAGCTTGGGGACAGGGAGCTCCTACAATGAGCAGTTCTTC	CASSLGTGSSYNEQFF
TRBV9	.	TRBD2	TRBJ2-3	TGTGCCAGCAGCGTAGGTCTTAGCAGGGAGGGTCCAGATACGCAGTATTTT	CASSVGLSREGPDTQYF
TRBV2	.	.	TRBJ2-7	TGTGCCAGCGGCAGGGGGGTCTACGAGCAGTACTTC	CASGRGVYEQYF
TRBV19	.	.	TRBJ2-1	TGTGCCAGTAGTATTATCTCGGCAGGGCCCTACAATGAGCAGTTCTTC	CASSIISAGPYNEQFF
TRBV21-1	.	.	TRBJ1-2	TGTGCCAGCAGCAAAGGAGGCAGGGGGTATGGCTACACCTTC	CASSKGGRGYGYTF
TRBV19	.	TRBD1	TRBJ1-1	TGTGCCAGTAGCCATGGACAGGCCACTGAAGCTTTCTTT	CASSHGQATEAFF
TRBV25-1	.	TRBD1	TRBJ2-5	TGTGCCAGCAGCGATTCTCCCGAGGGGGCCCTACAAGAGACCCAGTACTTC	CASSDSPEGALQETQYF
TRBV5-1	.	TRBD2	TRBJ2-1	TGCGCCAGCAGCTTGGTAGGCCGGGAGGCTGGGAATGAGCAGTTCTTC	CASSLVGREAGNEQFF
TRBV5-5	.	.	TRBJ2-7	TGTGCCAGCAGCCCGAGGAGGGCTTTCAGCTCCTACGAGCAGTACTTC	CASSPRRAFSSYEQYF
TRBV9	.	TRBD1	TRBJ2-2	TGTGCCAGCAGCCCCCAGGGGACAGGGTTATCCGGGGAGCTGTTTTTT	CASSPQGTGLSGELFF
TRBV6-1	.	TRBD1	TRBJ1-1	TGTGCCGGATCCGGGACAGGGAACACTGAAGCTTTCTTT	CAGSGTGNTEAFF
TRBV27	.	.	TRBJ2-7	TGTGCCAGCAGCCCAATGGGGCACGAGCAGTACTTC	CASSPMGHEQYF
TRBV6-1	few	TRBD1	TRBJ1-2	TGTGCCAGCAGCTTCGACAGGGAGAGCCATGGCTACACCTTC	CASSFDRESHGYTF
TRBV19	.	TRBD1	TRBJ1-1	TGTGCCAGTACGGTGCTTGGGACAGGGCGCACTGAAGCTTTCTTT	CASTVLGTGRTEAFF
TRBV18	.	TRBD1	TRBJ1-1	TGTGCCAGCTCAACAACAACAGGGGCGAACACTGAAGCTTTCTTT	CASSTTTGANTEAFF
TRBV5-6	.	TRBD1	TRBJ1-2	TGTGCCAGCAGCTCCCTGGACAGGAGCTATGGCTACACCTTC	CASSSLDRSYGYTF
TRBV18	.	TRBD1	TRBJ2-2	TGTGCCAGCTCACAAGAGCCGGGACAGGTGTCCGGGGAGCTGTTTTTT	CASSQEPGQVSGELFF